This T cell receptor (beta chain) stems from a study of blood T cell repertoires in COVID-19. The V end lost 2 bases, the J end lost 4 bases, and 9 bases lay between the germline ends. The germline V gene encodes CDR1 MNHNY and CDR2 SVGAGI (reference sequence). The CDR3 has 14 residues. TCRdb's table, derived via immunoSEQ multiplex PCR, lists solely in-frame clones and lacks some. The sample holds tens of thousands of clones, about 90% seen once. The chain links TRBV6-6 to TRBJ1-5; D perhaps matches TRBD1 (5 bases). The sequencing sample was made of peripheral blood. This receptor was obtained from a man in his 60s with acute or convalescent COVID-19. The chain's CDR3 is CASSYPGGNQPQHF. The CDR3 DNA is TGTGCCAGCAGTTACCCGGGGGGGAATCAGCCCCAGCATTTT.